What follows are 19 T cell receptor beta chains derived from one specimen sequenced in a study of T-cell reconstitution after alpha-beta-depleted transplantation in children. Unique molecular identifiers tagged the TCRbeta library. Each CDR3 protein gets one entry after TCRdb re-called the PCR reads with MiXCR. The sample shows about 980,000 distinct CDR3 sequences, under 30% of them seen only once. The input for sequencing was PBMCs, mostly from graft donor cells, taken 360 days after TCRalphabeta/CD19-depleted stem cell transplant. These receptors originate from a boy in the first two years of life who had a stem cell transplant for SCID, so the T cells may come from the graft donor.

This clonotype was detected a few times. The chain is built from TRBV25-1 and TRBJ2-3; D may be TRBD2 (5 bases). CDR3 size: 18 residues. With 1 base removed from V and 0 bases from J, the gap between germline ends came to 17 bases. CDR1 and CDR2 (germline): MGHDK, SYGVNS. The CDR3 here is CASSESVPGTPSTDTQYF. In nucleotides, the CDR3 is TGTGCCAGCAGTGAATCCGTACCGGGAACCCCTAGCACAGATACGCAGTATTTT.

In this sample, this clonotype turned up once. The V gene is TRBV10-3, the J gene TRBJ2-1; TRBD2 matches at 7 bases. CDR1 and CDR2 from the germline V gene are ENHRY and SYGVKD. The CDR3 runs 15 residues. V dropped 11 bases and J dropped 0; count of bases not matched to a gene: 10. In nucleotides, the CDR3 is TGTGCCTCCCGACTAGCCGGACCCTCCTACAATGAGCAGTTCTTC. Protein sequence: CASRLAGPSYNEQFF.

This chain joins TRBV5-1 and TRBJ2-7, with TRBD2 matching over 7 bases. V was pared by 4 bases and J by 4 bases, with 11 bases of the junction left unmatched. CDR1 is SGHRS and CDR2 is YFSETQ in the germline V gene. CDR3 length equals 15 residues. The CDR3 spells CASSLGGTVPYEQYF. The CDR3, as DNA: TGCGCCAGCAGCCTGGGGGGGACGGTCCCGTACGAGCAGTACTTC.

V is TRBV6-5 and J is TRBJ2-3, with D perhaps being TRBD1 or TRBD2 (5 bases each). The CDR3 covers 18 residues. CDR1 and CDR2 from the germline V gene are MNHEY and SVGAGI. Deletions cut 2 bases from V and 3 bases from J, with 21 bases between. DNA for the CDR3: TGTGCCAGCAGTTACGGTTCGTGGGGGTTAGACGAGACAGATACGCAGTATTTT. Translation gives CASSYGSWGLDETDTQYF.

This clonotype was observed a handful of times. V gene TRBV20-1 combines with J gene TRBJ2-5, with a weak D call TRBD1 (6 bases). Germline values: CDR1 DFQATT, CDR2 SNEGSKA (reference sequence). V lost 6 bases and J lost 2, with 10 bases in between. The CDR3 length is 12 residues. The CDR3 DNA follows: TGCAGTGCAACCGGGACACAAGAGACCCAGTACTTC. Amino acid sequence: CSATGTQETQYF.

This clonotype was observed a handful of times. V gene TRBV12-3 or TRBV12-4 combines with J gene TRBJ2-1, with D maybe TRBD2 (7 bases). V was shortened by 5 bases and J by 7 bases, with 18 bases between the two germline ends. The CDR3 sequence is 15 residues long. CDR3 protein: CASSKTGGGANEQFF. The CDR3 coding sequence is TGTGCCAGCAGTAAGACAGGCGGGGGAGCGAATGAGCAGTTCTTC.

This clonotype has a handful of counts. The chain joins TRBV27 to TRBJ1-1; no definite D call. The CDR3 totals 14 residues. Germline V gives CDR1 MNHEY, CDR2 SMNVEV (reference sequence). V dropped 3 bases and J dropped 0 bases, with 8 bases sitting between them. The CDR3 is CASSFMGMNTEAFF. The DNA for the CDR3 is TGTGCCAGCAGTTTCATGGGGATGAACACTGAAGCTTTCTTT.

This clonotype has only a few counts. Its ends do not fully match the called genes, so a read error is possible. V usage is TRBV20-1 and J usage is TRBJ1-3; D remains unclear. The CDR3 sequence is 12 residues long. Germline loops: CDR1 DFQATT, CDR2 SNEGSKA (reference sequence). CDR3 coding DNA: TGCAGTGCCAGAGGGAAGGGAGGCACCATATATTTT. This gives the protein CSARGKGGTIYF.

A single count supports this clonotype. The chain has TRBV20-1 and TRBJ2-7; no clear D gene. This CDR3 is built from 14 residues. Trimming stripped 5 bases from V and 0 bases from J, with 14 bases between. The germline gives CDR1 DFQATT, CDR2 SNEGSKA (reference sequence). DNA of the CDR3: TGCAGTGCTGCCGAAGAACTGTACTCCTACGAGCAGTACTTC. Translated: CSAAEELYSYEQYF.

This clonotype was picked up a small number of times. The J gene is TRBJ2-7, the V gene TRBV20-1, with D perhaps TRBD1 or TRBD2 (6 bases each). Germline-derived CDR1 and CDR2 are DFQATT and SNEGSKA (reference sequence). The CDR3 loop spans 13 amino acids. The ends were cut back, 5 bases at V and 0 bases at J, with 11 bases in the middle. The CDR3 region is CSAGRTVSYEQYF. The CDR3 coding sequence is TGCAGTGCTGGGAGGACAGTCTCCTACGAGCAGTACTTC.

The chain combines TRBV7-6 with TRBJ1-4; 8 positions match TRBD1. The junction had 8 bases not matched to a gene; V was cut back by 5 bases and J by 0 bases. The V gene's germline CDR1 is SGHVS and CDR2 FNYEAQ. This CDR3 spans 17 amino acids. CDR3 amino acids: CASSPGQATATNEKLFF. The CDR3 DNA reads TGTGCCAGCAGCCCGGGACAGGCGACCGCAACTAATGAAAAACTGTTTTTT.

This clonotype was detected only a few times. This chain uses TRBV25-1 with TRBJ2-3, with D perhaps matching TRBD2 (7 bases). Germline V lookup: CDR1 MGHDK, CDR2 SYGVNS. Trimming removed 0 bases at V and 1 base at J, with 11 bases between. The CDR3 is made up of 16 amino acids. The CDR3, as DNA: TGTGCCAGCAGTGAATATGGGCGGGGGCGCACAGATACGCAGTATTTT. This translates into CASSEYGRGRTDTQYF.

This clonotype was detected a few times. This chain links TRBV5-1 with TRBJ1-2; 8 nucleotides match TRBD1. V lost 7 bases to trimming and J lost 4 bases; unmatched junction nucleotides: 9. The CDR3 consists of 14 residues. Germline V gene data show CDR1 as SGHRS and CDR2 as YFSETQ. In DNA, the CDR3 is TGCGCCAGCGGTCGGACAGGGTTAAGCTATGGCTACACCTTC. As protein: CASGRTGLSYGYTF.

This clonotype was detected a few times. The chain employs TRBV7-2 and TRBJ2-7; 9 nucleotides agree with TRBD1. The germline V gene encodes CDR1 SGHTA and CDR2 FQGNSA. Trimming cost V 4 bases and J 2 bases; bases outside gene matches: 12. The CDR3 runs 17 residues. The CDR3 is CASSSEGQGSFPYEQYF. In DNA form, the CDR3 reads TGTGCCAGCAGCTCCGAAGGACAGGGGTCTTTCCCCTACGAGCAGTACTTC.

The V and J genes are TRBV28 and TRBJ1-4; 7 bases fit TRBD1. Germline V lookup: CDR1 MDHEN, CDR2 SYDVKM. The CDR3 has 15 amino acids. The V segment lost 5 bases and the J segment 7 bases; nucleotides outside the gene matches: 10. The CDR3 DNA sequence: TGTGCCAGCAGTGCTTCTTGGACAGGAGTTGAAAAACTGTTTTTT. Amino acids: CASSASWTGVEKLFF.

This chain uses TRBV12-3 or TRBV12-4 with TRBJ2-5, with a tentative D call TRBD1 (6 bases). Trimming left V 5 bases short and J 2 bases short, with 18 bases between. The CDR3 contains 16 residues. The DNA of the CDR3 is TGTGCCAGCAGTCCCCAAACAGGGTTGAGACAAGAGACCCAGTACTTC. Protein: CASSPQTGLRQETQYF.

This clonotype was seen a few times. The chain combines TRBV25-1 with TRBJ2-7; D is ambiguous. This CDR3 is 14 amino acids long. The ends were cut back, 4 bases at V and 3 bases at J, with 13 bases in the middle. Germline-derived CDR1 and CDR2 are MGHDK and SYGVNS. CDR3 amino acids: CASSVPGSDYEQYF. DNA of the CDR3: TGTGCCAGCAGTGTTCCGGGCTCAGACTACGAGCAGTACTTC.

The CDR3 protein is CASSPRRGEKVHEQYF. The CDR3 DNA reads TGCGCCAGCAGCCCCCGCAGGGGTGAAAAGGTCCACGAGCAGTACTTC. The chain recombines TRBV5-1 with TRBJ2-7; D possibly corresponds to TRBD1 (6 bases). The V end was cut by 4 bases, the J end by 5 bases, with 22 bases between. CDR1 is SGHRS and CDR2 is YFSETQ in the germline V gene. This CDR3 spans 16 amino acids.

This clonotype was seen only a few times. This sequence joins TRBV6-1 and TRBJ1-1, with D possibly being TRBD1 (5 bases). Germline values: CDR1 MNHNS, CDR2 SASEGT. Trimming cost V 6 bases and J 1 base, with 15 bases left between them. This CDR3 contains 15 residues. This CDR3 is CASSPNVGGNTEAFF. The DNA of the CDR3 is TGTGCCAGCAGCCCTAACGTGGGGGGGAACACTGAAGCTTTCTTT.